A single sample is the source of the 25 T cell receptor beta chains below, sequenced in a study of blood T cells in healthy people across ages. It was with a sample-barcoded 5' primer and a J-beta primer mix that a second PCR of roughly 7 to 12 cycles was run. TCRdb re-analysed the 5' RACE reads in MiXCR, keeping a single row per CDR3 protein. Found here are 650,000 to 1,000,000 distinct CDR3 sequences, 35% to 40% of them singletons; the top ten hold approximately 12%. Sequencing was performed on blood. The receptors derive from a man aged 18-30 years in good health.

This clonotype was counted a few times. In DNA, the CDR3 is TGTGCCAGTCGGGCCGACAGGAACACTGAAGCTTTCTTT. The encoded protein is CASRADRNTEAFF. The chain carries TRBV27 and TRBJ1-1; maybe TRBD1 (5 bases). The V end lost 9 bases, the J end lost 1 base, and 12 bases lay between the germline ends. Per germline, CDR1 MNHEY and CDR2 SMNVEV (reference sequence). This CDR3 region has 13 residues.

This clonotype was seen once. The chain couples TRBV12-3 or TRBV12-4 to TRBJ2-5; D gene unclear. Between the trimmed V and J ends, which lost 7 bases and 2 bases, there was a span of 14 bases. The CDR3 sequence is 14 residues long. The CDR3, as DNA: TGTGCCAGCACCCCTGAAGCTATTCAAGAGACCCAGTACTTC. Residues: CASTPEAIQETQYF.

This clonotype was observed a handful of times. The chain recombines TRBV20-1 with TRBJ2-5; 9 positions agree with TRBD1. Near its end, the DNA agrees better with TRBJ2-7, so the J call may be wrong. Germline CDR1 reads DFQATT; CDR2 reads SNEGSKA (reference sequence). The CDR3 has 14 residues. The CDR3 region has the DNA TGCAGTGCTAGAGCCCGGGACAGGGCTAACGAGCAGTACTTC. Protein: CSARARDRANEQYF.

In its sample, this clonotype was seen a few times. The gene calls are TRBV7-9 and TRBJ2-1; D gene unclear. The length of the CDR3 is 15 residues. Germline V gives CDR1 SEHNR, CDR2 FQNEAQ (reference sequence). Trimming removed 1 base at V and 8 bases at J, with 15 bases between. CDR3 amino acids: CASSLVSRLIDEQFF. The CDR3 coding sequence is TGTGCCAGCAGCTTAGTTTCGCGGCTTATCGATGAGCAGTTCTTC.

The chain is built from TRBV5-1 and TRBJ2-1, with 7 positions matching TRBD2. V lost 3 bases and J lost 6; bases outside the gene matches: 9. The CDR3 spans 15 residues. Germline values: CDR1 SGHRS, CDR2 YFSETQ. Here the CDR3 reads CASSSTSRRGNEQFF. DNA for the CDR3: TGCGCCAGCAGCTCGACTAGCAGGAGAGGCAATGAGCAGTTCTTC.

The CDR3 DNA is TGTGCCATCAGTGACATGGACGGACACCTGAGCAATCAGCCCCAGCATTTT. This codes for CAISDMDGHLSNQPQHF. The chain has TRBV10-3 and TRBJ1-5, with D tentatively TRBD1 (5 bases). V lost 3 bases and J lost 1, with 16 bases in between. CDR1 ENHRY and CDR2 SYGVKD come from the germline V gene. CDR3 size: 17 residues.

A note on this clonotype: A much larger clone lies one base from this, so it may be a read error. This sequence joins TRBV12-3 or TRBV12-4 and TRBJ1-2, with 9 nucleotides matching TRBD1. The length of the CDR3 is 16 residues. V was clipped by 6 bases and J by 4 bases; unmatched bases: 12. The DNA for the CDR3 is TGTGCCAGCAGCCCAGTCTCGGGACAGGGATCCTATGGCTACACCTTC. Translation: CASSPVSGQGSYGYTF.

V gene TRBV29-1 combines with J gene TRBJ2-2; 7 bases agree with TRBD1. With V trimmed by 6 bases and J by 7 bases, 8 bases remained unmatched. The CDR3 runs 13 residues. From germline, CDR1 is SQVTM and CDR2 ANQGSEA. CDR3 nucleotides: TGCAGCGTCGAGACAGGGTTCGGCGGGGAGCTGTTTTTT. As protein: CSVETGFGGELFF.

As concerns this clonotype: One base away lies a much larger clone, so this may be a sequencing read error. This chain's CDR3 is CASSFSAWETQYF. The CDR3, as DNA: TGTGCCAGCAGTTTTTCGGCTTGGGAGACCCAGTACTTC. This rearrangement joins TRBV12-3 or TRBV12-4 to TRBJ2-5; D gene unclear. Trimming stripped 3 bases from V and 5 bases from J, with 10 bases between. The CDR3 has 13 amino acids.

The V call is TRBV2, the J call TRBJ2-1; 8 nucleotides match TRBD2. This CDR3 has 17 amino acids. Germline V gene data show CDR1 as SNHLY and CDR2 as FYNNEI. J was trimmed by 4 bases and V by 0 bases; bases with no gene match: 8. The CDR3 DNA reads TGTGCCAGCAGTGAAGCGCCTCGGGGGGGAGGATACAATGAGCAGTTCTTC. Translating gives CASSEAPRGGGYNEQFF.

The J gene is TRBJ2-1, the V gene TRBV20-1, with TRBD1 as a possible D gene (5 bases). Trimming removed 6 bases from V and 3 bases from J, with 15 bases in between. CDR1 DFQATT and CDR2 SNEGSKA come from the germline V gene (reference sequence). CDR3 length: 14 amino acids. The chain's CDR3 is CSAPDTAFYNEQFF. The CDR3 DNA sequence: TGCAGTGCACCGGACACGGCTTTCTACAATGAGCAGTTCTTC.

Of note for this clonotype: Its ends do not fully match the called genes, so a read error is possible. The chain carries TRBV6-2 or TRBV6-3 and TRBJ2-4, with 7 nucleotides matching TRBD1. CDR1 and CDR2 from the germline V gene are MNHEY and SVGEGT. This CDR3 has 19 residues. CDR3 sequence (DNA): TGTCCCAGCAGTTACCTTCGAGGACAGGCCCCTTCGAGAACGAACATTCAGTACTTC. Translation: CPSSYLRGQAPSRTNIQYF.

This clonotype was counted a few times. The CDR3 nucleotides read TGTGCCAGCAGTTCAGGGAGCCCCAATGAGCAGTTCTTC. Protein: CASSSGSPNEQFF. This sequence joins TRBV12-3 or TRBV12-4 and TRBJ2-1; the D call may be TRBD1 or TRBD2 (5 bases each). The CDR3 extends over 13 amino acids. Trimming left V 4 bases short and J 6 bases short, with 10 bases between.

This clonotype was found a few times. This rearrangement joins TRBV20-1 to TRBJ2-5; the match to TRBD2 covers 10 bases. Germline V gene sequence: CDR1 DFQATT, CDR2 SNEGSKA (reference sequence). After removal of 2 bases from V and 2 bases from J, the junction contained 5 bases not matched to a gene. The CDR3 covers 15 residues. This CDR3 is CSARKPAGGQETQYF. The CDR3 DNA reads as TGCAGTGCTAGAAAACCAGCGGGGGGGCAAGAGACCCAGTACTTC.

With regard to this clonotype: This probably arose from a read error, given a far larger clone one base away. V is TRBV5-1 and J is TRBJ2-1; no definite D call. Germline values: CDR1 SGHRS, CDR2 YFSETQ. There are 12 residues in the CDR3. In DNA, the CDR3 is TGCGCCAGCAGCTTGGCCTACAAGGAGCAGTTCTTC. Translation gives CASSLAYKEQFF.

This clonotype was found a few times. This chain links TRBV20-1 with TRBJ2-1, with no clear D. Germline V gene lookup returns CDR1 DFQATT and CDR2 SNEGSKA (reference sequence). The CDR3 length is 12 residues. V shed 2 bases and J shed 6 bases, with 8 bases lying between them. Written as DNA, the CDR3 is TGCAGTGCTAGAACCGCCCCCAATGAGCAGTTCTTC. It translates to CSARTAPNEQFF.

The CDR3 region has the DNA TGCAGTGCTAGAGATACGGGGGGCATTAACTATGGCTACACCTTC. It translates to CSARDTGGINYGYTF. J is TRBJ1-2 and V is TRBV20-1; tentative D call: TRBD1 (6 bases). V lost 0 bases and J 1 base, leaving 12 bases between the germline ends. The CDR3 is 15 amino acids. Germline CDR1 DFQATT, CDR2 SNEGSKA (reference sequence).

The chain links TRBV11-2 to TRBJ1-3; unclear D gene. Germline lookup yields CDR1 SGHAT and CDR2 FQNNGV. With 6 bases removed from V and 3 bases from J, the gap between germline ends came to 21 bases. This CDR3 is 17 amino acids long. The CDR3 spells CASRLNVRDLDGNTIYF. The CDR3 DNA follows: TGTGCCAGCAGACTTAACGTGAGGGATTTGGATGGAAACACCATATATTTT.

The chain combines TRBV20-1 with TRBJ1-6; D unclear. Deletions cut 1 base from V and 7 bases from J, with 14 bases between. CDR1 is DFQATT and CDR2 is SNEGSKA in the germline V gene (reference sequence). The CDR3 has 15 amino acids. CDR3 sequence (DNA): TGCAGTGCTAGAGTCTCCTCCACCGGCAATTCACCCCTCCACTTT. Its translation is CSARVSSTGNSPLHF.

This clonotype occurred many times. The gene calls are TRBV7-9 and TRBJ2-7; 7 nucleotides agree with TRBD2. V lost 0 bases, J lost 6 bases, and 11 bases stayed unmatched. The CDR3 has 16 residues. The germline gives CDR1 SEHNR, CDR2 FQNEAQ (reference sequence). The chain's CDR3 is CASSLAAGTSALEQYF. In DNA form, the CDR3 reads TGTGCCAGCAGCTTAGCGGCGGGTACTAGCGCCCTCGAGCAGTACTTC.

The chain carries TRBV5-5 and TRBJ1-5, with a tentative D call TRBD1 (5 bases). Germline V gene sequence: CDR1 SGHKS, CDR2 YYEKEE (reference sequence). There are 15 residues in the CDR3. Deletions cut 0 bases from V and 6 bases from J, with 13 bases between. CDR3 nucleotide sequence: TGTGCCAGCAGCTTGGGGGCAGGGTTCGGTCAGCCCCAGCATTTT. It codes for CASSLGAGFGQPQHF.

The chain is built from TRBV2 and TRBJ1-6; D is ambiguous. CDR3 size: 15 residues. Trimming pared 7 bases from V and 0 bases from J, leaving 10 bases between. CDR1 SNHLY and CDR2 FYNNEI come from the germline V gene. The CDR3 DNA is TGTGCCAGCATTATAGCAGACTCCTATAATTCACCCCTCCACTTT. Residues: CASIIADSYNSPLHF.

The chain recombines TRBV7-9 with TRBJ2-5; no reliable D call. This CDR3 is 16 amino acids long. Germline loops: CDR1 SEHNR, CDR2 FQNEAQ (reference sequence). Deletions cut 1 base from V and 2 bases from J, with 14 bases between. CDR3 protein: CASSLEARAGQETQYF. DNA of the CDR3: TGTGCCAGCAGCTTAGAAGCAAGGGCTGGTCAAGAGACCCAGTACTTC.

On this clonotype: A junction boundary mismatches the germline segment, possibly from a read error. The V and J genes are TRBV12-3 or TRBV12-4 and TRBJ1-2, with D uncertain. This CDR3 has 13 residues. Written as DNA, the CDR3 is TGTGTCAGCAGTTTCCCTCCTTCCTATGGCTACACCTTC. It encodes CVSSFPPSYGYTF.

The chain is built from TRBV6-6 and TRBJ1-1; the D is unclear. Germline V gene data show CDR1 as MNHNY and CDR2 as SVGAGI (reference sequence). The CDR3 has 15 amino acids. Trimming left V 3 bases short and J 0 bases short, with 11 bases between. CDR3 loop: CASSYGIKVNTEAFF. CDR3 DNA: TGTGCCAGCAGTTATGGGATAAAGGTGAACACTGAAGCTTTCTTT.